This T cell receptor beta chain was captured by sequencing in a study of blood T cell repertoires in COVID-19. About the research overall: Some COVID-19 samples were acute and others convalescent; all came from the United States, Italy and Spain. PBMCs, B-cell-depleted T cells, or T cells were the source of the cDNA or gDNA that made up the material.

Repertoires were generated with immunoSEQ multiplex PCR, while TCRdb's copy carries only in-frame clones and drops some. This table holds roughly 250,000 clones, around 88% found once. This clone came up once. The identical CDR3 is also encoded by other nucleotide sequences in the sample. The ends lost 5 bases at V and 3 bases at J; junction bases unmatched: 3. The germline V gene has CDR1 MNHNY and CDR2 SVGAGI (reference sequence). The CDR3 loop spans 13 amino acids. The receptor was isolated from a man between 25 and 39 years old with acute or convalescent COVID-19. This chain connects TRBV6-6 to TRBJ1-2; 7 bases fit TRBD1. Sequencing used peripheral blood. CDR3 bases: TGTGCCAGCAGTCCCACAGGGGACTATGGCTACACCTTC. Its translation: CASSPTGDYGYTF.